This TCR beta chain was found in a study of STAT5B mutations in CD4+ large granular lymphocyte leukemia. Study-wide points: Compared with healthy controls (2/35), patient top clones favored TRBV06 (8/27). About 26% of private leukemic clonotypes occurred rarely in other patients' non-leukemic repertoires.

Comment on this clone: Its antigen is not identified.

This was a survey-level run. Data came from immunoSEQ multiplex PCR; TCRdb stores just in-frame clones and leaves some out. The table shows nearly 45,000 clones, with approximately 83% occurring only once. The V gene's germline CDR1 is SGDLS and CDR2 YYNGEE. CDR3 length: 15 residues. Trimming stripped 3 bases from V and 4 bases from J, with 14 bases between. The V gene is TRBV9, the J gene TRBJ1-3; weak D call: TRBD1 (5 bases). The receptor's source is a human donor in good health. The sequenced material came from CD4+ T cells from blood buffy coats. The CDR3, as DNA: TGTGCCAGCAGCGCCTCCACGGGGACCGGAAACACCATATATTTT. Translating gives CASSASTGTGNTIYF. Based on the CDR3 plus reference TRBV9 and TRBJ1-3, the full variable domain is DSGVTQTPKHLITATGQRVTLRCSPRSGDLSVYWYQQSLDQGLQFLIQYYNGEERAKGNILERFSAQQFPDLHSELNLSSLELGDSALYFCASSASTGTGNTIYFGEGSWLTVV.